This T cell receptor beta chain was obtained from a study of tumor and adjacent non-tumor tissue in lung cancer. Study background: There were 11 to 13 adenocarcinoma, a couple of squamous cell carcinoma and 1 small cell lung cancer cases.

Germline CDR1 MRHNA, CDR2 SNTAGT. The CDR3 runs to 13 residues. This sample's RNA came from whole unsorted tissue. Details on this clonotype: At one end, the junction sequence differs from germline, possibly due to a read error.

The library came from three nested PCR rounds adapted from ARM-PCR protocols. TCRdb processed the multiplex PCR reads anew with MiXCR; each CDR3 protein has one entry. The table has some 120,000 distinct CDR3 sequences, approximately 71% seen once. Sequences were obtained from lung tumor tissue. The sequence came from a man aged 25-40 years with non-small cell lung cancer. This rearrangement joins TRBV6-4 to TRBJ2-2, with a possible D match to TRBD2 (5 bases). CDR3 DNA: TGTGCCACCAGTGCGGGGAACACCGGGGAGCTGTTTTTT. Protein product: CATSAGNTGELFF.